Below are 9 T cell receptor beta chains sequenced from a single sample in a study of OX40 agonist ivuxolimab in advanced cancers. Assay: immunoSEQ multiplex PCR; the TCRdb copy retains only in-frame clones and omits some. The sample includes 35,000 to 40,000 clones, about 85% of them seen just once. This material consisted of CD4+ or CD8+ T cells sorted from blood, taken in a trial of the OX40 agonist ivuxolimab. The receptors were gathered from an adult with an advanced solid tumor such as melanoma, head and neck, liver or kidney cancer.

This clone was found once. The rearrangement links TRBV27 to TRBJ1-2; TRBD1 aligns across 7 bases. Germline lookup yields CDR1 MNHEY and CDR2 SMNVEV (reference sequence). The CDR3 runs to 16 residues. Losses at the gene ends were 3 bases for V and 4 bases for J; bases not matched to a gene: 11. Here the CDR3 reads CASSLLQGNSLYGYTF. As DNA, the CDR3 is TGTGCCAGCAGTTTGCTACAGGGGAACTCTCTCTATGGCTACACCTTC.

The chain has TRBV11-1 and TRBJ2-3, with 10 bases identical to TRBD2. V was pared by 6 bases and J by 6 bases, with 9 bases of the junction left unmatched. The CDR3 is made up of 15 amino acids. Germline-derived CDR1 and CDR2 are SGHAT and FQDESV (reference sequence). The CDR3 protein is CASSSSGGLTDTQYF. In DNA, the CDR3 is TGTGCCAGCAGTTCTAGCGGGGGCCTGACGGATACGCAGTATTTT.

This clone has more than one count but fewer than ten. This rearrangement joins TRBV25-1 to TRBJ2-3, with D maybe TRBD2 (5 bases). The CDR3 has 16 residues. With 6 bases removed from V and 0 bases from J, the gap between germline ends came to 16 bases. The V gene's germline CDR1 is MGHDK and CDR2 SYGVNS. The CDR3 bases are TGTGCCAGCAGCGGGGATGTCAACCCTAGCACAGATACGCAGTATTTT. Translation: CASSGDVNPSTDTQYF.

The chain couples TRBV5-6 to TRBJ2-3; the D is unclear. With 0 bases removed from V and 0 bases from J, the gap between germline ends came to 14 bases. Germline CDR1 is SGHDT and CDR2 is YYEEEE. CDR3 length equals 17 residues. CDR3 loop: CASSLASAAESTDTQYF. The CDR3 nucleotides are TGTGCCAGCAGCTTGGCGTCTGCGGCGGAGAGCACAGATACGCAGTATTTT.

The gene calls are TRBV13 and TRBJ2-7, with 8 positions matching TRBD2. The length of the CDR3 is 16 residues. V lost 2 bases, J lost 2 bases, and 8 bases stayed unmatched. CDR1 is PRHDT and CDR2 is FYEKMQ in the germline V gene (reference sequence). For the CDR3, the DNA is TGTGCCAGCAGCTTATCTGTGGGGCGGGAGGCCTACGAGCAGTACTTC. It is translated as CASSLSVGREAYEQYF.

The chain combines TRBV2 with TRBJ2-1; possibly TRBD1 for D (6 bases). Between the trimmed V and J ends, which lost 2 bases and 11 bases, there was a span of 13 bases. This CDR3 spans 13 amino acids. CDR1 and CDR2 from the germline V gene are SNHLY and FYNNEI. CDR3 DNA: TGTGCCAGCAGTGAAAACACAGGGTGGCAGCAGTTCTTC. Translated: CASSENTGWQQFF.

The CDR3, as DNA: TGTGCCAGCAGCTCGTTAGGACTAGCGATGGCCGGGGAGCTGTTTTTT. This codes for CASSSLGLAMAGELFF. The gene calls are TRBV5-4 and TRBJ2-2, with 9 bases aligning to TRBD2. The CDR3 extends over 16 amino acids. V trimming: 3 bases; J trimming: 6 bases; junction bases outside the gene matches: 9. Looked up from germline, CDR1 is SGHNT and CDR2 is YYREEE (reference sequence).

The chain links TRBV6-4 to TRBJ2-1, with 7 bases aligning to TRBD1. J gave up 3 bases and V 2 bases, and 10 bases lay outside the gene matches. The CDR3 extends over 17 amino acids. Germline lookup yields CDR1 MRHNA and CDR2 SNTAGT. CDR3 in amino acids: CASSDPLTGAFYNEQFF. As DNA, the CDR3 is TGTGCCAGCAGTGACCCCCTAACAGGGGCCTTCTACAATGAGCAGTTCTTC.

This chain connects TRBV7-2 to TRBJ2-1; D is tentatively TRBD1 or TRBD2 (5 bases each). Germline V CDR1 and CDR2: SGHTA, FQGNSA. The CDR3 has 12 residues. Trimming left V 3 bases short and J 9 bases short, with 9 bases between. This CDR3 is CASSFRDGEQFF. CDR3 DNA sequence: TGTGCCAGCAGCTTCCGGGACGGTGAGCAGTTCTTC.